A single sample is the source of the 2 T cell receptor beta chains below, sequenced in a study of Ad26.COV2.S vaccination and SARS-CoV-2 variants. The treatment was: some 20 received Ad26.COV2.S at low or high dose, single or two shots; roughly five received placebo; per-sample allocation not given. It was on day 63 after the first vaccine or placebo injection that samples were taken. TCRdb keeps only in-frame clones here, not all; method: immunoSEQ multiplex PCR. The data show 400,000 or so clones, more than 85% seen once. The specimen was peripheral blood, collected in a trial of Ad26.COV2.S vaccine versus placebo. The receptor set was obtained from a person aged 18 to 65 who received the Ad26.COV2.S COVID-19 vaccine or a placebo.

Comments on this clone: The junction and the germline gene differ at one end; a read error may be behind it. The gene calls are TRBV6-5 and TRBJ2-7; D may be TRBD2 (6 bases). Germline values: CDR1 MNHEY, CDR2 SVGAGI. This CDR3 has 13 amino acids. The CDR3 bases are TGTGCCAGCAGCCCCGGGAGATCCTACGTGCAGTACTTC. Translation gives CASSPGRSYVQYF.

CDR3 coding DNA: TGTGCCAGCAGCAACTCGGGACGACCAGAACATGAGCAGTTCTTC. Its translation: CASSNSGRPEHEQFF. V and J are TRBV21-1 and TRBJ2-1. TRBV21-1 is a documented pseudogene. The CDR3 is made up of 15 amino acids.